Below, one T cell receptor beta chain is given with its context. Antigen specificity is unknown. This specimen comes from a study of T cell repertoires in urothelial bladder cancer. Study overall: Resected lesion stages: three cT0, three cTa, three cT1, three cT2+.

With 2 bases clipped from V and 2 bases from J, the junction kept 4 bases outside the gene matches. Germline values: CDR1 SGHRS, CDR2 YFSETQ. This CDR3 has 15 amino acids. Measured with immunoSEQ multiplex PCR; TCRdb has only the in-frame clones, and not every one. The sample consists of around 1,400 clones, under 70% of them appearing once. General observations from the study: Median T cells were approximately 5,700 in carcinoma and 25,000 to 30,000 in benign specimens. Benign specimens had a median approximately 11% infiltrating lymphocyte percentage. Up to about 17% of carcinoma infiltrating lymphocytes belonged to one T-cell clone.

Material: tumor-infiltrating cells from bladder cancer. The clonotype was recovered from a human donor with urothelial carcinoma. This chain uses TRBV5-1 with TRBJ2-3, with 8 bases that match TRBD2. For the CDR3, the DNA is TGCGCCAGCAGCTTAGCGGGAGAGACCACAGATACGCAGTATTTT. Its translation is CASSLAGETTDTQYF.